This TCR beta chain emerged from a study of cytomegalovirus exposure and HLA in healthy donors. Study context: Among the roughly 400 genotyped donors, just over 80% were placed in the Caucasian-associated ancestry cluster. Study-wide results and limits: Confirmation in vitro established that a few CMV-associated chains were specific for CMV antigens. Later on, an analysis found that several of the most significant clusters appeared to be linked to common viral pathogens, which included parvovirus B19.

As for this clone: Its antigen is currently unknown.

The PCR ran on 60 Vbeta and 13 Jbeta primers. Using immunoSEQ multiplex PCR, the repertoire was profiled, and TCRdb retains in-frame clones only, with some absent. In total, the table holds roughly 80,000 clones. CDR1 and CDR2 from the germline V gene are MNHNY and SVGAGI (reference sequence). This CDR3 is 13 amino acids long. The ends were cut back, 5 bases at V and 2 bases at J, with 10 bases in the middle. The sequence derives from a man in his fifties in good health and CMV-seronegative. The chain links TRBV6-6 to TRBJ2-7; perhaps TRBD1 as D (6 bases). The sequenced material came from PBMCs. This CDR3 reads CASSRQEAYEQYF. The CDR3 DNA reads TGTGCCAGCAGTCGACAGGAGGCCTACGAGCAGTACTTC.